These 31 T cell receptor beta chains originate from one sample sequenced in a study of cytomegalovirus exposure and HLA in healthy donors. Measured with immunoSEQ multiplex PCR; TCRdb has only the in-frame clones, and not every one. Of some 260,000 clones in the sample, 90% were seen once. Material for sequencing was PBMCs. These TCRs come from a woman in her twenties or thirties in good health and CMV-seronegative.

The chain links TRBV30 to TRBJ2-5, with 12 bases fitting TRBD2. The CDR3 is 14 amino acids. V dropped 5 bases and J dropped 9; count of bases not matched to a gene: 10. In germline, CDR1 is GTSNPN, CDR2 SVGIG (reference sequence). The CDR3 region is CAWDPGTSGLAQYF. CDR3 nucleotides: TGTGCCTGGGACCCGGGGACTAGCGGGTTGGCCCAGTACTTC.

The chain combines TRBV9 with TRBJ2-1, with a possible D match to TRBD2 (6 bases). The length of the CDR3 is 16 residues. Germline CDR1 and CDR2: SGDLS and YYNGEE. Trimming took off 4 bases at V and 0 bases at J, with 14 bases between the two ends. CDR3 in DNA: TGTGCCAGCAGCCCCCTAGCGTTCAGCTCCTACAATGAGCAGTTCTTC. This gives the protein CASSPLAFSSYNEQFF.

This chain links TRBV5-1 with TRBJ2-1; D is undetermined. CDR1 and CDR2 (germline): SGHRS, YFSETQ. The V gene lost 4 bases and the J gene lost 0 bases, with 14 bases spanning the gap. The CDR3 length is 16 residues. CDR3 DNA: TGCGCCAGCAGCCCGGCAGTTGATAGCTCCTACAATGAGCAGTTCTTC. Its translation: CASSPAVDSSYNEQFF.

This chain joins TRBV4-1 and TRBJ2-5; 10 positions match TRBD2. The CDR3 has 16 amino acids. V shed 0 bases, J shed 5 bases, and the junction held 6 bases outside the gene matches. The germline V gene has CDR1 MGHRA and CDR2 YSYEKL. CDR3 nucleotide sequence: TGCGCCAGCAGCCAAGAGCCTAGCGGGAGCTCGGAGACCCAGTACTTC. It yields the protein CASSQEPSGSSETQYF.

CDR3 DNA sequence: TGTGCCAGCAGCGACAGAAATCAGCCCCAGCATTTT. Its translation: CASSDRNQPQHF. V usage is TRBV11-3 and J usage is TRBJ1-5, with a possible D match to TRBD1 (5 bases). The germline V gene has CDR1 SGHNT and CDR2 YENEEA. Trimming removed 5 bases from V and 4 bases from J, with 6 bases in between. There are 12 residues in the CDR3.

The J gene is TRBJ1-5, the V gene TRBV2; D gene ambiguous. CDR3 length: 14 amino acids. Trimming cost V 10 bases and J 4 bases, with 17 bases left between them. Germline CDR1 SNHLY, CDR2 FYNNEI. The CDR3 sequence is CATNLDSINQPQHF. The CDR3 coding sequence is TGTGCCACCAACCTGGACTCAATTAATCAGCCCCAGCATTTT.

The chain carries TRBV5-1 and TRBJ2-3, with TRBD2 identical over 8 bases. The trim removed 4 bases at V and 3 bases at J, leaving 7 bases unmatched. Germline V gives CDR1 SGHRS, CDR2 YFSETQ. The CDR3 sequence is 15 residues long. CDR3 coding DNA: TGCGCCAGCAGCCAGACGGGAGGGTTAACAGATACGCAGTATTTT. The encoded protein is CASSQTGGLTDTQYF.

This chain uses TRBV6-5 with TRBJ2-1, with TRBD2 matching 12 bases. V lost 2 bases, J lost 7 bases, and 6 bases stayed unmatched. Germline loops: CDR1 MNHEY, CDR2 SVGAGI. The CDR3 has 16 residues. The DNA for the CDR3 is TGTGCCAGCAGTTACGGGCTAGCGGGAGGGCCGAATGAGCAGTTCTTC. Its protein product is CASSYGLAGGPNEQFF.

The rearrangement links TRBV4-2 to TRBJ2-6; D is unclear. The CDR3 is 16 residues long. Germline CDR1 is LGHNA and CDR2 is YNFKEQ. Between the trimmed V and J ends, which lost 4 bases and 0 bases, there was a span of 10 bases. In nucleotides, the CDR3 is TGTGCCAGCAGCCCGGACGGATACTCTGGGGCCAACGTCCTGACTTTC. Amino acids: CASSPDGYSGANVLTF.

The sample holds a few counts of this clone. CDR3 sequence (DNA): TGCGCCAGCAGTCCGACAGGGGGTGGACAGCCCCAGCATTTT. Its translation: CASSPTGGGQPQHF. This chain connects TRBV5-1 to TRBJ1-5; 9 positions match TRBD1. CDR3 length equals 14 residues. Germline loops: CDR1 SGHRS, CDR2 YFSETQ. Germline trimming cut 5 bases from V and 7 bases from J; bases unmatched to any gene: 7.

This chain links TRBV30 with TRBJ1-2, with 8 bases matching TRBD1. CDR1 GTSNPN and CDR2 SVGIG come from the germline V gene (reference sequence). The CDR3 length is 17 residues. Trimming took 2 bases from V and 2 from J; bases not matched to a gene: 13. For the CDR3, the DNA is TGTGCCTGGAGTAAGTGGACAGGGAGGAAAGAGAACTATGGCTACACCTTC. It yields the protein CAWSKWTGRKENYGYTF.

The chain is built from TRBV2 and TRBJ1-5; D might be TRBD1 (5 bases). The CDR3 consists of 16 residues. V shed 3 bases and J shed 1 base, with 13 bases lying between them. Per germline, CDR1 SNHLY and CDR2 FYNNEI. As DNA, the CDR3 is TGTGCCAGCAGTGATCCCCCGAGACAGAGCAATCAGCCCCAGCATTTT. Translation gives CASSDPPRQSNQPQHF.

This clone appeared a single time. The chain recombines TRBV14 with TRBJ2-7; tentatively, D is TRBD1 (6 bases). CDR3 size: 13 residues. Germline V gene sequence: CDR1 SGHDN, CDR2 FVKESK. Trimming took 4 bases from V and 1 from J, leaving 8 bases between them. The CDR3 here is CASSPRGSYEQYF. The CDR3 DNA follows: TGTGCCAGCAGCCCTAGGGGGTCCTACGAGCAGTACTTC.

The chain's CDR3 is CTHPGQGADTEAFF. The CDR3 coding sequence is TGTACACATCCGGGACAGGGGGCGGACACTGAAGCTTTCTTT. The chain links TRBV9 to TRBJ1-1; 12 positions agree with TRBD1. Per germline, CDR1 SGDLS and CDR2 YYNGEE. CDR3 length equals 14 residues.

The chain employs TRBV5-1 and TRBJ2-7; D not certain. Trimming removed 0 bases at V and 7 bases at J, with 8 bases between. The V gene's germline CDR1 is SGHRS and CDR2 YFSETQ. This CDR3 is 12 amino acids long. DNA for the CDR3: TGCGCCAGCAGCTTGGATTTGGGGGAGCAGTACTTC. Protein product: CASSLDLGEQYF.

The rearrangement uses TRBV19 and TRBJ2-1; D perhaps matches TRBD1 (6 bases). This CDR3 region has 13 residues. Deletions cut 1 base from V and 13 bases from J, with 14 bases between. Per germline, CDR1 LNHDA and CDR2 SQIVND (reference sequence). CDR3 in DNA: TGTGCCAGTAGTATAGCTCACAGGGAATTTCAGTTCTTC. Its protein is CASSIAHREFQFF.

V is TRBV18 and J is TRBJ2-2, with 8 bases matching TRBD1. The CDR3 runs 14 residues. Germline V gene sequence: CDR1 KGHSH, CDR2 LQKENI. Losses at the gene ends were 8 bases for V and 1 base for J; bases not matched to a gene: 3. For the CDR3, the DNA is TGTGCCAGCCAGGACAGGGAGAACACCGGGGAGCTGTTTTTT. As protein: CASQDRENTGELFF.

This clone has only one observation. V and J are TRBV15 and TRBJ2-5; 7 bases line up with TRBD2. V was clipped by 1 base and J by 5 bases; unmatched bases: 10. The CDR3 spans 16 residues. Germline V lookup: CDR1 LNHNV, CDR2 YYDKDF (reference sequence). The CDR3, as DNA: TGTGCCACCAGCAGAGGGGGGGGAAGGGGCGCGGAGACCCAGTACTTC. Its protein product is CATSRGGGRGAETQYF.

The chain recombines TRBV4-1 with TRBJ2-7; D may be TRBD2 (5 bases). Germline CDR1 MGHRA, CDR2 YSYEKL. There are 16 residues in the CDR3. The ends were cut back, 1 base at V and 2 bases at J, with 15 bases in the middle. The CDR3 DNA follows: TGCGCCAGCAGCCAAGGAGCGGCCACCATCACCTACGAGCAGTACTTC. This encodes CASSQGAATITYEQYF.

The V call is TRBV28, the J call TRBJ2-2, with a possible D match to TRBD1 (6 bases). There are 16 residues in the CDR3. Germline values: CDR1 MDHEN, CDR2 SYDVKM. Trimming took 9 bases from V and 1 from J, leaving 18 bases between them. The CDR3 loop reads CASRNPDRQNTGELFF. The CDR3 nucleotides are TGTGCCAGTCGAAACCCGGACAGACAGAACACCGGGGAGCTGTTTTTT.

The chain links TRBV5-4 to TRBJ2-7; D is uncertain. CDR1 and CDR2 from the germline V gene are SGHNT and YYREEE (reference sequence). The V and J ends lost 5 bases and 0 bases respectively, with 9 bases between them. The CDR3 covers 13 residues. For the CDR3, the DNA is TGTGCCAGCAGGAGAACAGACTCCTACGAGCAGTACTTC. Its protein product is CASRRTDSYEQYF.

The gene calls are TRBV27 and TRBJ1-2; D gene unclear. The CDR3 contains 15 residues. CDR1 is MNHEY, CDR2 SMNVEV, per germline (reference sequence). Trimming shortened V by 5 bases and J by 0 bases, and 13 bases separated the two germline ends. The CDR3 coding sequence is TGTGCCAGCAGTCTCTTGGGAGGTTCTAACTATGGCTACACCTTC. It yields the protein CASSLLGGSNYGYTF.

This rearrangement joins TRBV2 to TRBJ2-7, with D hard to call. Germline values: CDR1 SNHLY, CDR2 FYNNEI. CDR3 size: 14 residues. Trimming took 3 bases from V and 6 from J, leaving 15 bases between them. The DNA of the CDR3 is TGTGCCAGCAGTGAGGGTCGGGCCGCTGGCGAGCAGTACTTC. This gives the protein CASSEGRAAGEQYF.

The chain joins TRBV11-2 to TRBJ2-1, with 15 positions matching TRBD2. CDR3 length: 17 amino acids. V lost 3 bases to trimming and J lost 8 bases; unmatched junction nucleotides: 8. Germline values: CDR1 SGHAT, CDR2 FQNNGV. The CDR3 protein is CASSFPPGTSGRHEQFF. The CDR3 DNA reads as TGTGCCAGCAGCTTCCCCCCCGGGACTAGCGGGAGGCATGAGCAGTTCTTC.

V and J are TRBV10-3 and TRBJ2-7, with TRBD2 matching over 9 bases. The junction had 6 bases not matched to a gene; V was cut back by 6 bases and J by 6 bases. The CDR3 contains 13 residues. The germline CDR1 and CDR2 sequences are ENHRY and SYGVKD. CDR3 DNA sequence: TGTGCCATCAGAACTAGCGGGCTTATCGAGCAGTACTTC. It specifies CAIRTSGLIEQYF.

The V call is TRBV12-2, the J call TRBJ2-7; the table's D call, TRBD1, was not checked against the DNA. TRBV12-2 is noted as a pseudogene. This CDR3 has 19 amino acids. This CDR3 is CASRLGVSVAADIVYEQYF. The CDR3 DNA follows: TGTGCAAGTCGCTTAGGGGTCTCCGTGGCCGCGGACATAGTCTACGAGCAGTACTTC.

V and J are TRBV6-1 and TRBJ1-1, with a possible D match to TRBD1 (6 bases). V was cut by 6 bases and J by 0 bases, with 14 bases left in between. The CDR3 length is 15 residues. The germline V gene has CDR1 MNHNS and CDR2 SASEGT. As DNA, the CDR3 is TGTGCCAGCAGGTCAACAGGGTACATGAACACTGAAGCTTTCTTT. It encodes CASRSTGYMNTEAFF.

CDR3 sequence: CASSQDHRLHEQFF. The CDR3, as DNA: TGCGCCAGCAGCCAAGATCACAGGCTCCATGAGCAGTTCTTC. V and J are TRBV4-3 and TRBJ2-1; D is perhaps TRBD1 (5 bases). This CDR3 comprises 14 residues. Germline V gene data show CDR1 as LGHNA and CDR2 as YSLEER. Trimming took off 0 bases at V and 8 bases at J, with 11 bases between the two ends.

The chain has TRBV7-3 and TRBJ2-1; a weak D match, TRBD2 (6 bases). There are 15 residues in the CDR3. Germline values: CDR1 SGHTA, CDR2 FQGTGA. Trimming took off 2 bases at V and 0 bases at J, with 8 bases between the two ends. The CDR3 nucleotides are TGTGCCAGCAGCTTAGACGGGAGCTCCTACAATGAGCAGTTCTTC. This sequence encodes CASSLDGSSYNEQFF.

The J gene is TRBJ2-1, the V gene TRBV13; possibly TRBD2 for D (5 bases). Trimming pared 11 bases from V and 9 bases from J, leaving 20 bases between. Germline CDR1 PRHDT, CDR2 FYEKMQ (reference sequence). The CDR3 is 13 amino acids. CDR3 amino acids: CASQSGLAGEQFF. CDR3 bases: TGTGCCTCCCAGTCAGGCCTGGCGGGTGAGCAGTTCTTC.

J is TRBJ2-7 and V is TRBV27; 7 bases agree with TRBD1. CDR3 size: 14 residues. Germline CDR1 MNHEY, CDR2 SMNVEV (reference sequence). The J segment lost 2 bases and the V segment lost 0 bases, leaving 1 base of the junction unmatched. As DNA, the CDR3 is TGTGCCAGCAGTTTATCGGGACAGACCTACGAGCAGTACTTC. Its translation: CASSLSGQTYEQYF.